These 22 T cell receptor beta chains originate from one sample sequenced in a study of shared clonotypes between healthy human individuals. CD45RO negativity and positive selection for CCR7 defined naive CD8 cells, a population that excluded terminally differentiated effector memory CD45RA+ cells. The data were produced by immunoSEQ multiplex PCR, yet TCRdb's version contains in-frame clones alone and is incomplete. The table lists 2 million to 2.5 million clones, approximately 94% of them singletons. The sample was naive CD8+ T cells sorted from blood. The receptors originated from a man aged 18 to 30 in good health.

This chain links TRBV13 with TRBJ2-7; D is undetermined. The germline CDR1 and CDR2 sequences are PRHDT and FYEKMQ (reference sequence). Trimming removed 2 bases at V and 3 bases at J, with 14 bases between. CDR3 length equals 15 residues. Here the CDR3 DNA reads TGTGCCAGCAGCTTAAACCTGGGAAGGGACTACGAGCAGTACTTC. This sequence encodes CASSLNLGRDYEQYF.

Comments on this clone: The sample contains more than one DNA sequence encoding this CDR3. The chain combines TRBV6-1 with TRBJ1-1; D is uncertain. Between the trimmed V and J ends, which lost 3 bases and 0 bases, there was a span of 8 bases. Germline values: CDR1 MNHNS, CDR2 SASEGT. This CDR3 region has 14 residues. The CDR3 reads CASSELTVNTEAFF. The CDR3 DNA follows: TGTGCCAGCAGTGAGCTTACGGTGAACACTGAAGCTTTCTTT.

The rearrangement joins TRBV28 to TRBJ2-2, with D uncertain. V lost 7 bases, J lost 7 bases, and 7 bases lay in between. CDR1 and CDR2 from the germline V gene are MDHEN and SYDVKM. The CDR3 totals 11 residues. CDR3 sequence: CASTQVGELFF. CDR3 DNA sequence: TGTGCCAGCACTCAGGTCGGGGAGCTGTTTTTT.

The rearrangement joins TRBV25-1 to TRBJ2-5, with 8 bases lining up with TRBD2. The CDR3 length is 14 residues. Germline V gene sequence: CDR1 MGHDK, CDR2 SYGVNS. J gave up 5 bases and V 2 bases, and 4 bases lay outside the gene matches. The CDR3 nucleotides read TGTGCCAGCAGTGAAAGGCGGGAGGATGAGACCCAGTACTTC. Encoded protein: CASSERREDETQYF.

The chain recombines TRBV5-4 with TRBJ2-7; 7 bases agree with TRBD1. V lost 4 bases to trimming and J lost 5 bases; unmatched junction nucleotides: 12. The CDR3 has 15 amino acids. Germline V gives CDR1 SGHNT, CDR2 YYREEE (reference sequence). The CDR3 region is CASSASGQVTDEQYF. The DNA of the CDR3 is TGTGCCAGCAGCGCATCCGGACAGGTTACCGACGAGCAGTACTTC.

This sequence joins TRBV11-2 and TRBJ1-1, with no clear D. Trimming left V 5 bases short and J 4 bases short, with 17 bases between. This CDR3 contains 15 residues. CDR1 is SGHAT and CDR2 is FQNNGV in the germline V gene. The CDR3 coding sequence is TGTGCCAGCAGCCCCACTTCGGGATTGGGCACTGAAGCTTTCTTT. It encodes CASSPTSGLGTEAFF.

CDR3 bases: TGTGCCAGCAGCTTCCAATCAGGCAATGAGCAGTTCTTC. Protein: CASSFQSGNEQFF. The rearrangement joins TRBV13 to TRBJ2-1; D unclear. Trimming took 3 bases from V and 6 from J, leaving 9 bases between them. The CDR3 runs 13 residues. The germline V gene encodes CDR1 PRHDT and CDR2 FYEKMQ (reference sequence).

J is TRBJ2-2 and V is TRBV4-2; 8 nucleotides match TRBD1. There are 17 residues in the CDR3. The ends lost 3 bases at V and 13 bases at J; junction bases unmatched: 19. The germline CDR1 and CDR2 sequences are LGHNA and YNFKEQ. CDR3 in amino acids: CASSQAAGQGYAVGLFF. The DNA for the CDR3 is TGTGCCAGCAGCCAGGCCGCAGGACAGGGTTATGCGGTGGGGCTGTTTTTT.

J is TRBJ2-7 and V is TRBV6-1; no clear D gene. V shed 1 base and J shed 2 bases, with 9 bases lying between them. The CDR3 sequence is 14 residues long. The germline V gene encodes CDR1 MNHNS and CDR2 SASEGT. CDR3: CASSEVGLTYEQYF. The CDR3 bases are TGTGCCAGCAGTGAAGTTGGTTTGACCTACGAGCAGTACTTC.

As regards this clone: The sample has other DNA sequences that encode this CDR3 too. The chain combines TRBV5-4 with TRBJ2-7; D not resolved. This CDR3 is built from 14 residues. V lost 4 bases and J lost 3, with 14 bases in between. Germline-derived CDR1 and CDR2 are SGHNT and YYREEE (reference sequence). DNA of the CDR3: TGTGCCAGCAGCCCGACTTCCGGCAGCTACGAGCAGTACTTC. Protein: CASSPTSGSYEQYF. Combining the CDR3 with reference TRBV5-4 and TRBJ2-7 gives the whole variable domain ETGVTQSPTHLIKTRGQQVTLRCSSQSGHNTVSWYQQALGQGPQFIFQYYREEENGRGNFPPRFSGLQFPNYSSELNVNALELDDSALYLCASSPTSGSYEQYFGPGTRLTVT.

A note on this clone: The same CDR3 arises from other DNA sequences in this sample as well. The chain links TRBV18 to TRBJ1-1; no definite D call. The CDR3 is 12 residues long. V lost 3 bases and J lost 2, with 4 bases in between. From germline, CDR1 is KGHSH and CDR2 LQKENI. CDR3 protein: CASSPGNTEAFF. CDR3 nucleotide sequence: TGTGCCAGCTCACCGGGAAACACTGAAGCTTTCTTT.

The genes are TRBV7-3 and TRBJ1-4; no reliable D call. The CDR3 contains 14 residues. CDR1 is SGHTA and CDR2 is FQGTGA in the germline V gene. The ends were cut back, 4 bases at V and 1 base at J, with 7 bases in the middle. The CDR3 nucleotides read TGTGCCAGCAGCTGTCATAGAACTAATGAAAAACTGTTTTTT. It codes for CASSCHRTNEKLFF.

This clone showed up just once. This chain links TRBV25-1 with TRBJ2-7; D assignment may be TRBD1 or TRBD2 (7 bases each). The V gene's germline CDR1 is MGHDK and CDR2 SYGVNS. CDR3 length: 16 residues. Trimming left V 2 bases short and J 3 bases short, with 17 bases between. The CDR3 region is CASSEGPGGGHYEQYF. In nucleotides, the CDR3 is TGTGCCAGCAGTGAAGGTCCAGGGGGGGGCCACTACGAGCAGTACTTC.

The chain couples TRBV6-5 to TRBJ1-3; no firm D call. The V end was cut by 7 bases, the J end by 0 bases, with 10 bases between. CDR1 MNHEY and CDR2 SVGAGI come from the germline V gene. This CDR3 is 14 amino acids long. The CDR3 DNA reads as TGTGCCAGCATGGCGACCTCCTCTGGAAACACCATATATTTT. Amino acids: CASMATSSGNTIYF.

This clone has just a few counts. This chain joins TRBV6-1 and TRBJ2-7; D gene unclear. In germline, CDR1 is MNHNS, CDR2 SASEGT. This CDR3 comprises 12 residues. V lost 2 bases, J lost 3 bases, and 5 bases lay in between. For the CDR3, the DNA is TGTGCCAGCAGTGAATACGGCTACGAGCAGTACTTC. Residues: CASSEYGYEQYF.

This chain links TRBV5-6 with TRBJ1-6; tentative D call: TRBD1 (6 bases). The CDR3 is made up of 16 amino acids. CDR1 and CDR2 (germline): SGHDT, YYEEEE. Trimming shortened V by 4 bases and J by 14 bases, and 25 bases separated the two germline ends. The CDR3 protein is CASSPAWGGSEGALHF. The CDR3 region has the DNA TGTGCCAGCAGCCCTGCCTGGGGGGGCTCCGAGGGGGCCCTCCACTTT.

About this clone: In the same sample, other DNA sequences code for this CDR3. The CDR3 sequence is CASSATGATYEQYF. The DNA of the CDR3 is TGTGCCAGTAGTGCGACAGGGGCCACCTACGAGCAGTACTTC. This sequence joins TRBV19 and TRBJ2-7, with 8 bases aligning to TRBD1. Germline loops: CDR1 LNHDA, CDR2 SQIVND (reference sequence). This CDR3 region has 14 residues. V gave up 5 bases and J gave up 2 bases; unmatched junction bases: 5.

This chain connects TRBV28 to TRBJ1-5, with D unclear. The CDR3 sequence is 14 residues long. The V gene's germline CDR1 is MDHEN and CDR2 SYDVKM. Trimming removed 2 bases at V and 7 bases at J, with 12 bases between. CDR3 sequence reads: CASSLVLLGQPQHF. CDR3 in DNA: TGTGCCAGCAGTTTAGTCCTCCTGGGACAGCCCCAGCATTTT.

This chain uses TRBV6-6 with TRBJ1-5; no clear D gene. There are 12 residues in the CDR3. CDR1 is MNHNY, CDR2 SVGAGI, per germline (reference sequence). V lost 9 bases to trimming and J lost 0 bases, with 6 bases between them. Here the CDR3 reads CARPTSNQPQHF. As DNA, the CDR3 is TGTGCCAGGCCAACTAGCAATCAGCCCCAGCATTTT.

This clone turned up a few times. The chain combines TRBV5-1 with TRBJ1-1; TRBD1 matches at 8 bases. The CDR3 is 15 amino acids. After removal of 2 bases from V and 1 base from J, the junction contained 4 bases not matched to a gene. The germline V gene has CDR1 SGHRS and CDR2 YFSETQ. CDR3 sequence: CASSFGTGENTEAFF. The DNA of the CDR3 is TGCGCCAGCAGCTTCGGGACAGGAGAGAACACTGAAGCTTTCTTT.

The J gene is TRBJ2-7, the V gene TRBV15, with TRBD2 matching over 13 bases. CDR1 and CDR2 (germline): LNHNV, YYDKDF (reference sequence). The CDR3 covers 16 residues. Germline trimming cut 5 bases from V and 6 bases from J; bases unmatched to any gene: 10. The CDR3 loop is CATSPHLGLAGIEQYF. In nucleotides, the CDR3 is TGTGCCACCAGCCCGCACTTGGGACTAGCGGGAATCGAGCAGTACTTC.

The chain carries TRBV5-1 and TRBJ2-7, with D possibly TRBD2 on 7 matching bases. With 5 bases removed from V and 2 bases from J, the gap between germline ends came to 17 bases. CDR1 SGHRS and CDR2 YFSETQ come from the germline V gene. The CDR3 spans 15 residues. The CDR3 DNA is TGCGCCAGCAGAGTTCCGGGGGGCTCCCCCTACGAGCAGTACTTC. Residues: CASRVPGGSPYEQYF.